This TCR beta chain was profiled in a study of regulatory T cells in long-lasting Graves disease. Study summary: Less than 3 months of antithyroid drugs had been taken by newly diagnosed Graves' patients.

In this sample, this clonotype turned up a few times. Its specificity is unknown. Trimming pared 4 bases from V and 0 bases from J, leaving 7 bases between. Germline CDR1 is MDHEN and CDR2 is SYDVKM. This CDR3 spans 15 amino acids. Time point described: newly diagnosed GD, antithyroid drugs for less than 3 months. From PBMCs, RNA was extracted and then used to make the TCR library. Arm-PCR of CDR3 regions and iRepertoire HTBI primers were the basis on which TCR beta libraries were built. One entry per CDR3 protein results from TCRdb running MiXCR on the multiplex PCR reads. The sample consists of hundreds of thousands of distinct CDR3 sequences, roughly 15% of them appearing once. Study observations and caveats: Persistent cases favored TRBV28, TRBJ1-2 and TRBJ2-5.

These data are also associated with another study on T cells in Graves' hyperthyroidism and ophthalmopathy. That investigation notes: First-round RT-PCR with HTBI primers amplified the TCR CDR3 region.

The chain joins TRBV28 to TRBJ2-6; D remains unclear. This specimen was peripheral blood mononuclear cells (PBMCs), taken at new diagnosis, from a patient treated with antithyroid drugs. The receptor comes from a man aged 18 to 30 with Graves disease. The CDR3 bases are TGTGCCAGCAGTTCCCCCAGCTCTGGGGCCAACGTCCTGACTTTC. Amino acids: CASSSPSSGANVLTF. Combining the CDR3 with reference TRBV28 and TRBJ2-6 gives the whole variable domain DVKVTQSSRYLVKRTGEKVFLECVQDMDHENMFWYRQDPGLGLRLIYFSYDVKMKEKGDIPEGYSVSREKKERFSLILESASTNQTSMYLCASSSPSSGANVLTFGAGSRLTVL.